This T cell receptor (beta chain) comes out of a study of CXCR3-negative and CXCR3-positive naive CD8 T cells. General study results and limits: Hydrophobicity was higher for TRB CDR3s found in CXCR3-positive naive cells than in CXCR3-negative naive cells.

The germline V gene encodes CDR1 SQVTM and CDR2 ANQGSEA. CDR3 length equals 12 residues. All TRB cDNA libraries came from 5' RACE performed with UMI labels. Reprocessing the 5' RACE reads, TCRdb reports a single entry for every CDR3 protein and omits DNA. The data show tens of thousands of distinct CDR3 sequences, and the top ten clones hold roughly 0.75%. With regard to this clonotype: The antigen is not known.

The clonotype was recovered from a human donor in good health. Some clones in this sample may be carry-over from other donors' samples. The specimen sequenced was naive CXCR3+ CD8+ T cells from blood. The subset here: CD45RO-CCR7+CD27+CD95- naive CD8+ T cells expressing CXCR3 (TNR3+). This chain links TRBV29-1 with TRBJ2-7. The CDR3 loop is CSVGRGDYEQYF.